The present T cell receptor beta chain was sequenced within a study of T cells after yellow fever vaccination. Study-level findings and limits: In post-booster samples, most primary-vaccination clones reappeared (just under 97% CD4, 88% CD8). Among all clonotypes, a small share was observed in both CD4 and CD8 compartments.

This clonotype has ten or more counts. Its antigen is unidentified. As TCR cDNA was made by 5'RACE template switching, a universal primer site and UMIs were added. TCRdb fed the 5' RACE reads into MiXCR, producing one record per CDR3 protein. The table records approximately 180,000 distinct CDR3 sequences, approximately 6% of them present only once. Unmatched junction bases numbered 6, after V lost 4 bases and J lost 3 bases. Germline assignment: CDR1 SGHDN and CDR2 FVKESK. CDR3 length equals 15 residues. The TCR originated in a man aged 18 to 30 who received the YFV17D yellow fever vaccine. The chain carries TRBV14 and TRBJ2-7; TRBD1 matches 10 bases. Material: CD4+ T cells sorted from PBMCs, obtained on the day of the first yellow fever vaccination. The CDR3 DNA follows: TGTGCCAGCAGCCGAATCGGGACAGGGGACTACGAGCAGTACTTC. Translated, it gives CASSRIGTGDYEQYF. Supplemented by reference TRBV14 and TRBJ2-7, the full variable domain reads EAGVTQFPSHSVIEKGQTVTLRCDPISGHDNLYWYRRVMGKEIKFLLHFVKESKQDESGMPNNRFLAERTGGTYSTLKVQPAELEDSGVYFCASSRIGTGDYEQYFGPGTRLTVT.